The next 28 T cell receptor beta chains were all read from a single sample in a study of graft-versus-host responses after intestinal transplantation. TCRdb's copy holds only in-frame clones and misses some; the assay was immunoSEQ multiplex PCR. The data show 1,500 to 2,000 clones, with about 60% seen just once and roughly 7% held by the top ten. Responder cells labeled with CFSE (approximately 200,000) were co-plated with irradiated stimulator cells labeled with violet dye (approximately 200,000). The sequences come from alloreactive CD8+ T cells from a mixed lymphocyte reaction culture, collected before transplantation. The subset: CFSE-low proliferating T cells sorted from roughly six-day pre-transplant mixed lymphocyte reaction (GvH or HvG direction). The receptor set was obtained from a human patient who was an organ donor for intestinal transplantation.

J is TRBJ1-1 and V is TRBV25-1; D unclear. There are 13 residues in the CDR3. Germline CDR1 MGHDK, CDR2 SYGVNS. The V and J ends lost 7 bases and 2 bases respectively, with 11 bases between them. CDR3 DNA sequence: TGTGCCAGCATCCCGACCATTAACACTGAAGCTTTCTTT. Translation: CASIPTINTEAFF.

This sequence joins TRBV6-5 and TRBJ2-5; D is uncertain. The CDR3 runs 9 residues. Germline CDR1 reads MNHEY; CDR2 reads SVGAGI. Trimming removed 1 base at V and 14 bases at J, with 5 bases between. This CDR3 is CASSYFIYF. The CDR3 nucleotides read TGTGCCAGCAGTTACTTTATATACTTC.

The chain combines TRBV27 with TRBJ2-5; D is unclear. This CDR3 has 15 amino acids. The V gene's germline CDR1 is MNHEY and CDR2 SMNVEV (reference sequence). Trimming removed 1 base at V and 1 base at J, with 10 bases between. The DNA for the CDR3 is TGTGCCAGCAGTTTATTCGGCTCCTTCCAAGAGACCCAGTACTTC. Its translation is CASSLFGSFQETQYF.

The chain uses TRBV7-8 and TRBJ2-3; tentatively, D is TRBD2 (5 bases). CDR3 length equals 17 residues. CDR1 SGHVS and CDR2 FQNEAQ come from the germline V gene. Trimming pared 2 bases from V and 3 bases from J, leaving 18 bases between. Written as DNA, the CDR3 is TGTGCCAGCAGCTTACCGGCGGAAGGAACTAGTACAGATACGCAGTATTTT. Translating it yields CASSLPAEGTSTDTQYF.

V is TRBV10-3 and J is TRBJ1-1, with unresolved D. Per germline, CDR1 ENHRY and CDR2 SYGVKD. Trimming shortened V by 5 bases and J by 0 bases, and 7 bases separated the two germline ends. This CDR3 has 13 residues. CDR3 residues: CAISLHMNTEAFF. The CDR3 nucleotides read TGTGCCATCAGTCTACATATGAACACTGAAGCTTTCTTT.

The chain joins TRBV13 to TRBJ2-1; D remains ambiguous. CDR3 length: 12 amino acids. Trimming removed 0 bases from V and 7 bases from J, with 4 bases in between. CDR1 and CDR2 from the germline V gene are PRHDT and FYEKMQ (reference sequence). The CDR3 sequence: CASSLGGNEQFF. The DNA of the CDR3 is TGTGCCAGCAGCTTAGGGGGGAATGAGCAGTTCTTC.

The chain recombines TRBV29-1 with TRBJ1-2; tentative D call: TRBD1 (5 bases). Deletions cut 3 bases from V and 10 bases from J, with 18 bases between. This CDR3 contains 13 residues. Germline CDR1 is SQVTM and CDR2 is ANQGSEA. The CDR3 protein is CSVDSTGAGFYTF. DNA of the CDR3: TGCAGCGTTGATAGCACCGGGGCAGGCTTCTACACCTTC.

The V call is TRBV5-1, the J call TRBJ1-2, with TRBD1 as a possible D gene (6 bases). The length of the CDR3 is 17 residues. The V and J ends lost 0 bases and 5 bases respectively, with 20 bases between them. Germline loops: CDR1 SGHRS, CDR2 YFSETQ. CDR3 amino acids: CASSLESGVVRVYGYTF. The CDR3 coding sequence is TGCGCCAGCAGCTTGGAGTCAGGGGTGGTTAGGGTATATGGCTACACCTTC.

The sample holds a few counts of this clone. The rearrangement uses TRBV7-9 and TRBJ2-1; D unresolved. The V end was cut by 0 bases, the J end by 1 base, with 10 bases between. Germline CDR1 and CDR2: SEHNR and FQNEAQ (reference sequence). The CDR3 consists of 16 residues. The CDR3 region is CASSLAGPPSYNEQFF. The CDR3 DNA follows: TGTGCCAGCAGCTTAGCTGGACCACCATCCTACAATGAGCAGTTCTTC.

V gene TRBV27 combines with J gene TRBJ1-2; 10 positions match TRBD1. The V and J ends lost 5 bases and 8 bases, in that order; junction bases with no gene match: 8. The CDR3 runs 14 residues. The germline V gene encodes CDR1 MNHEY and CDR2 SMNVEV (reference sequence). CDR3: CASSVDRGPGGYTF. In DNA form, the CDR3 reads TGTGCCAGCAGTGTAGACAGGGGGCCAGGGGGCTACACCTTC.

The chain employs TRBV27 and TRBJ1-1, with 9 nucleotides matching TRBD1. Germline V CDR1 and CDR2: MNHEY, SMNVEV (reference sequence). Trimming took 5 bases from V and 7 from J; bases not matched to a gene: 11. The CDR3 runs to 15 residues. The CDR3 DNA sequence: TGTGCCAGCAGTCAACAACAGGGGGCTTGGAGTGAAGCTTTCTTT. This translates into CASSQQQGAWSEAFF.

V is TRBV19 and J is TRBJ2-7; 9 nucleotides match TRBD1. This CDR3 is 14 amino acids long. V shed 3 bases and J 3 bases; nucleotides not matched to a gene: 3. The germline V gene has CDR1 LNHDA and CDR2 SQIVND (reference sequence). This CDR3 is CASSIGQGLYEQYF. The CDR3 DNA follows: TGTGCCAGTAGTATCGGACAGGGGCTCTACGAGCAGTACTTC.

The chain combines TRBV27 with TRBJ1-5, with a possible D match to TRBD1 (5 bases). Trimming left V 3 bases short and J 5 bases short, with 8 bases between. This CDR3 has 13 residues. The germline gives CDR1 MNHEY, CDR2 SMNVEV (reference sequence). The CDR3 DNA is TGTGCCAGCAGTTTTGTGGGGCATCAGCCCCAGCATTTT. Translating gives CASSFVGHQPQHF.

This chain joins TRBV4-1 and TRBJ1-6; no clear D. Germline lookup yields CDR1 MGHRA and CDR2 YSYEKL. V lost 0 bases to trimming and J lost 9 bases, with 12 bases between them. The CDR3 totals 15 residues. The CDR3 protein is CASSQEEGFGSPLHF. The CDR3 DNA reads TGCGCCAGCAGCCAAGAGGAAGGATTCGGTTCACCCCTCCACTTT.

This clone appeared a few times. CDR3 in DNA: TGTGCCAGCAGTGAAGTAGTGACCGCGGGGGAGCAGTACTTC. Protein: CASSEVVTAGEQYF. This chain links TRBV6-1 with TRBJ2-7; D possibly corresponds to TRBD2 (6 bases). The germline gives CDR1 MNHNS, CDR2 SASEGT. V was cut by 1 base and J by 7 bases, with 14 bases left in between. There are 14 residues in the CDR3.

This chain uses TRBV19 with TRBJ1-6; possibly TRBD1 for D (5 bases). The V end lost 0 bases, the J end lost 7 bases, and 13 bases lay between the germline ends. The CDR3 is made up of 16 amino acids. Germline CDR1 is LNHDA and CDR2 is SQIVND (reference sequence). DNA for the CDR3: TGTGCCAGTAGTATAGAGGGGACTCGCTCCAATTCACCCCTCCACTTT. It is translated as CASSIEGTRSNSPLHF.

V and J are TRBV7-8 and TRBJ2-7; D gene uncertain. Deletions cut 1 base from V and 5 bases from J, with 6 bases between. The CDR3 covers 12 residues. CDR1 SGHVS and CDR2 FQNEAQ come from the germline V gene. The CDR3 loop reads CASSLEMNEQYF. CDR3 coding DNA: TGTGCCAGCAGCTTAGAAATGAACGAGCAGTACTTC.

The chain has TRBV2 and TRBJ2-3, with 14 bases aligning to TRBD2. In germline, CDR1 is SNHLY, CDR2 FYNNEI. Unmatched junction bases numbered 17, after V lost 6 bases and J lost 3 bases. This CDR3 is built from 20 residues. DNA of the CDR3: TGTGCCAGCAGAAACGCCCCGGGACTAGCGGGGGAAGAGGGGACAGATACGCAGTATTTT. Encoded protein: CASRNAPGLAGEEGTDTQYF.

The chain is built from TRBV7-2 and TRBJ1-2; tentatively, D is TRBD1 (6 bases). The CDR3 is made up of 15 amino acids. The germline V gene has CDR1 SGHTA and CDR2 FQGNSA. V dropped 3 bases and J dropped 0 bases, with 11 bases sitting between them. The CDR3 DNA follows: TGTGCCAGCAGCTTGGCAGGGGAAACTAACTATGGCTACACCTTC. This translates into CASSLAGETNYGYTF. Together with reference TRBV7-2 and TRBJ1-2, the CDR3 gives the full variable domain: GAGVSQSPSNKVTEKGKDVELRCDPISGHTALYWYRQSLGQGLEFLIYFQGNSAPDKSGLPSDRFSAERTGGSVSTLTIQRTQQEDSAVYLCASSLAGETNYGYTFGSGTRLTVV.

The CDR3 nucleotides read TGTGCCAGCAGGCCACTGAAGATCGCAGGGGTAGGATTCTCGACCTACAATGAGCAGTTCTTC. Translation gives CASRPLKIAGVGFSTYNEQFF. The chain recombines TRBV28 with TRBJ2-1; a weak D match, TRBD1 (6 bases). The CDR3 has 21 amino acids. The ends were cut back, 6 bases at V and 2 bases at J, with 32 bases in the middle. Looked up from germline, CDR1 is MDHEN and CDR2 is SYDVKM. Using reference TRBV28 and TRBJ2-1 for the parts outside the CDR3, the full variable domain is DVKVTQSSRYLVKRTGEKVFLECVQDMDHENMFWYRQDPGLGLRLIYFSYDVKMKEKGDIPEGYSVSREKKERFSLILESASTNQTSMYLCASRPLKIAGVGFSTYNEQFFGPGTRLTVL.

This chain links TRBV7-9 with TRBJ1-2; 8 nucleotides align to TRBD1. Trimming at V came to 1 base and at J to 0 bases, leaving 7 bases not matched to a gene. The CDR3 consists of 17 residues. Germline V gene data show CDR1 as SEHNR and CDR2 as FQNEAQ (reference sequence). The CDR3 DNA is TGTGCCAGCAGCTTAGTCCTATTACAGGGGGCTAACTATGGCTACACCTTC. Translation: CASSLVLLQGANYGYTF.

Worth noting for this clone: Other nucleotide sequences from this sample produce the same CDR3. CDR3 nucleotides: TGTGCCAGCAGCCCCCAAGGCCTGGAGACCCAGTACTTC. This codes for CASSPQGLETQYF. This chain joins TRBV13 and TRBJ2-5, with no clear D. CDR3 size: 13 residues. Trimming cost V 5 bases and J 5 bases, with 12 bases left between them. Germline values: CDR1 PRHDT, CDR2 FYEKMQ (reference sequence).

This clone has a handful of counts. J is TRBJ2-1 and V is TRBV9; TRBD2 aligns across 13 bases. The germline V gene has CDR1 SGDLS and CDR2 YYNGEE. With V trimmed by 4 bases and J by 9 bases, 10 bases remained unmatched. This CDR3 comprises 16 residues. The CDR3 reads CASSTSGGAGKAEQFF. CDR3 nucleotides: TGTGCCAGCAGCACTAGCGGGGGGGCCGGTAAGGCTGAGCAGTTCTTC. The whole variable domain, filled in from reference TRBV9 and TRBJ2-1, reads DSGVTQTPKHLITATGQRVTLRCSPRSGDLSVYWYQQSLDQGLQFLIQYYNGEERAKGNILERFSAQQFPDLHSELNLSSLELGDSALYFCASSTSGGAGKAEQFFGPGTRLTVL.

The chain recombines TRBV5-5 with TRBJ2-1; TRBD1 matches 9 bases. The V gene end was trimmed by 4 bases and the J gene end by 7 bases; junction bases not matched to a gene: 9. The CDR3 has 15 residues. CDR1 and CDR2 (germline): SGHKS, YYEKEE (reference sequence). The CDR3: CASSVGTGTVNEQFF. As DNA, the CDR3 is TGTGCCAGCAGCGTGGGGACAGGGACAGTAAATGAGCAGTTCTTC.

Here the CDR3 DNA reads TGTGCCTGGAGGGATAACCGGGACCCGGTCAGGCAAGATACGCAGTATTTT. Residues: CAWRDNRDPVRQDTQYF. The chain carries TRBV30 and TRBJ2-3; D possibly uses TRBD1 or TRBD2 (5 bases each). Trimming left V 3 bases short and J 5 bases short, with 24 bases between. This CDR3 spans 17 amino acids. Per germline, CDR1 GTSNPN and CDR2 SVGIG (reference sequence).

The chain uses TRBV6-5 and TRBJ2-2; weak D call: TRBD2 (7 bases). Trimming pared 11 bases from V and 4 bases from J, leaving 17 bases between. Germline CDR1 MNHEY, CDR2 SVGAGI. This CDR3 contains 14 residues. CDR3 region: CASRGGLSTGELFF. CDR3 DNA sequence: TGTGCCTCGAGGGGGGGATTAAGCACCGGGGAGCTGTTTTTT.

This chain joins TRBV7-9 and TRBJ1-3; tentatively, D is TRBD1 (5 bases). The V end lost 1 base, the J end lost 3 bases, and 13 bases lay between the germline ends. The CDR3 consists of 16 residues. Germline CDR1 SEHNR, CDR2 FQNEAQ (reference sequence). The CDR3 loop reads CASSLGGQADGNTIYF. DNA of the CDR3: TGTGCCAGCAGCTTAGGGGGCCAGGCCGATGGAAACACCATATATTTT.

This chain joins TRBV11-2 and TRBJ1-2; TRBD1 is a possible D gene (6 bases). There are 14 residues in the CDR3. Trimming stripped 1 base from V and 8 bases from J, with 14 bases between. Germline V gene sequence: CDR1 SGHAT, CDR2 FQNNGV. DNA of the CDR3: TGTGCCAGCAGCTTAGTAGGGGGGTGGGAAGGCTACACCTTC. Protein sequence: CASSLVGGWEGYTF.